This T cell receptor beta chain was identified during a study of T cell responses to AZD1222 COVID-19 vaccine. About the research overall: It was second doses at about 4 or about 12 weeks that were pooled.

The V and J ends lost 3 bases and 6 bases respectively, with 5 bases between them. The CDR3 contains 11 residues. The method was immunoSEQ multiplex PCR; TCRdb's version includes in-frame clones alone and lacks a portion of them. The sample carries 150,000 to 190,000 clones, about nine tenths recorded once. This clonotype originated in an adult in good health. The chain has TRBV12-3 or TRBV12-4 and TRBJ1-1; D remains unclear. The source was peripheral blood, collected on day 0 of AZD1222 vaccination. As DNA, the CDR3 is TGTGCCAGCAGTTTTTCTTCTGAAGCTTTCTTT. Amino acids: CASSFSSEAFF.